What follows are 7 T cell receptor beta chains derived from one specimen sequenced in a study of blood T cell repertoires in COVID-19. Sequencing was performed with immunoSEQ multiplex PCR; in TCRdb, only in-frame clones are kept and a portion is missing. The table lists about 220,000 clones, 80% to 90% of them singletons. Sequences were obtained from peripheral blood. These receptors came from a man aged 45-65 years with active or convalescent COVID-19.

CDR3 sequence (DNA): TGTGCCAGCAGTCCCCGGGGGAGCTCCTATAATTCACCCCTCCACTTT. This encodes CASSPRGSSYNSPLHF. This chain connects TRBV28 to TRBJ1-6; perhaps TRBD1 as D (5 bases). Germline-derived CDR1 and CDR2 are MDHEN and SYDVKM. The germline V and J ends were trimmed by 5 bases and 0 bases, with 11 bases remaining between them. This CDR3 is 16 amino acids long.

The chain recombines TRBV29-1 with TRBJ2-7; 7 bases fit TRBD1. Germline V gene lookup returns CDR1 SQVTM and CDR2 ANQGSEA. Germline trimming cut 6 bases from V and 3 bases from J; bases unmatched to any gene: 11. The CDR3 totals 14 residues. In DNA, the CDR3 is TGCAGCGTAGCTGACAGGGCCCTAAGCTACGAGCAGTACTTC. Translated: CSVADRALSYEQYF.

J is TRBJ1-2 and V is TRBV4-1, with a tentative D call TRBD1 (6 bases). The germline V and J ends were trimmed by 1 base and 6 bases, with 24 bases remaining between them. CDR1 and CDR2 from the germline V gene are MGHRA and YSYEKL. CDR3 length: 18 residues. The CDR3 DNA is TGCGCCAGCAGCCAAGGGGTGAGCCCCCGGGGGGGCGTGCATGGCTACACCTTC. Translating it yields CASSQGVSPRGGVHGYTF.

V and J are TRBV5-1 and TRBJ1-4; a weak D match, TRBD1 (6 bases). Trimming cost V 7 bases and J 5 bases, with 15 bases left between them. The CDR3 consists of 14 residues. The germline gives CDR1 SGHRS, CDR2 YFSETQ. The chain's CDR3 is CASRTATKNEKLFF. DNA for the CDR3: TGCGCCAGCCGGACAGCCACCAAAAATGAAAAACTGTTTTTT.

The chain is built from TRBV11-1 and TRBJ1-2; 7 bases fit TRBD1. Trimming removed 5 bases from V and 2 bases from J; junction bases left unmatched: 2. Germline-derived CDR1 and CDR2 are SGHAT and FQDESV (reference sequence). CDR3 size: 13 residues. As DNA, the CDR3 is TGTGCCAGCAGCCCGGGACAGAACTATGGCTACACCTTC. Its translation is CASSPGQNYGYTF. Together with reference TRBV11-1 and TRBJ1-2, the CDR3 gives the full variable domain: EAEVAQSPRYKITEKSQAVAFWCDPISGHATLYWYRQILGQGPELLVQFQDESVVDDSQLPKDRFSAERLKGVDSTLKIQPAELGDSAMYLCASSPGQNYGYTFGSGTRLTVV.

In DNA, the CDR3 is TGTGCCAGCAGTGAAGGGGGGGAAACGATGAACACTGAAGCTTTCTTT. This encodes CASSEGGETMNTEAFF. This rearrangement joins TRBV2 to TRBJ1-1; D is possibly TRBD1 (5 bases). Trimming stripped 1 base from V and 0 bases from J, with 12 bases between. The CDR3 has 16 residues. CDR1 SNHLY and CDR2 FYNNEI come from the germline V gene.

The chain employs TRBV7-8 and TRBJ2-1; D unclear. Germline V gene lookup returns CDR1 SGHVS and CDR2 FQNEAQ. V was shortened by 2 bases and J by 8 bases, with 10 bases between the two germline ends. This CDR3 has 13 residues. CDR3 region: CASSLLGSDEQFF. The CDR3 DNA follows: TGTGCCAGCAGCTTACTTGGTTCGGATGAGCAGTTCTTC.